This TCR beta chain was observed in a study of beta chain features in type 1 diabetes. Per germline, CDR1 MNHEY and CDR2 SMNVEV (reference sequence). CDR3 length: 13 residues. Trimming cost V 3 bases and J 4 bases, with 8 bases left between them. Sequencing targeted expressed TCRB transcripts, as all isolated RNA had been reverse transcribed. Mean read depth for naive, central memory and regulatory T cell samples was approximately 3.57 million reads. Sequencing was performed with immunoSEQ multiplex PCR; in TCRdb, only in-frame clones are kept and a portion is missing. Here the sample spans around 310,000 clones, about 13% being singletons. Study results and limitations: All four CD4+ subsets from Type 1 diabetes patients carried moderately but significantly shorter TCRB CDR3s.

A note on this clone: The antigen is not known.

This chain joins TRBV27 and TRBJ2-3; D is undetermined. This clonotype was sampled from a young woman with type 1 diabetes. Sequencing was carried out using naive CD4+ T cells from blood. The CDR3 loop reads CASSFRVADTQYF. The CDR3 coding sequence is TGTGCCAGCAGTTTCCGGGTTGCAGATACGCAGTATTTT.